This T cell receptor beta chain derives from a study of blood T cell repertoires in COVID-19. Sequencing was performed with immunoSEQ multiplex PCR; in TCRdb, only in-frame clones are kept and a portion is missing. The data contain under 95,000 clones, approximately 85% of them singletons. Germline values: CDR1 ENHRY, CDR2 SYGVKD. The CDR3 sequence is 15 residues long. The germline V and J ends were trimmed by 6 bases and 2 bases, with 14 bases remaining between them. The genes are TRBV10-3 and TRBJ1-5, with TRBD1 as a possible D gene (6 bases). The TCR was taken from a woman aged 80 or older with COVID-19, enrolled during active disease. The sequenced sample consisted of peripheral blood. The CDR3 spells CAISQQGNGNQPQHF. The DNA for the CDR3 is TGTGCCATCAGCCAACAGGGTAACGGCAATCAGCCCCAGCATTTT.